The 17 T cell receptor beta chains given below trace back to one sample, sequenced in a study of blood T cell repertoires in COVID-19. Clones were read by immunoSEQ multiplex PCR, and TCRdb kept only the in-frame ones, dropping some. In the table there are under 200,000 clones, roughly four fifths of which are singletons. Sequencing was done on a sample of peripheral blood. These receptors all stem from a woman aged 35 to 49 with acute or convalescent COVID-19.

The chain has TRBV29-1 and TRBJ2-7; perhaps TRBD1 as D (6 bases). This CDR3 comprises 13 residues. The V gene lost 6 bases and the J gene lost 0 bases, with 12 bases spanning the gap. Per germline, CDR1 SQVTM and CDR2 ANQGSEA. Written as DNA, the CDR3 is TGCAGCGTGGGGGACAACCACTCCTACGAGCAGTACTTC. Protein: CSVGDNHSYEQYF.

This clone is a singleton in its sample. The junction differs from germline at one of its ends, possibly a read error. V is TRBV3-1 (or the pseudogene TRBV3-2) and J is TRBJ2-5, with D perhaps matching TRBD2 (5 bases). Germline V gene data show CDR1 as LGHDT and CDR2 as YNNKEL (reference sequence). The CDR3 covers 14 residues. CDR3 DNA: TGTGCCAGCAGCGAAGATCCGGGAAGAGAGACCCAGTACTTC. Its translation: CASSEDPGRETQYF.

V is TRBV5-4 and J is TRBJ1-6, with D possibly TRBD1 on 5 matching bases. The germline gives CDR1 SGHNT, CDR2 YYREEE (reference sequence). The CDR3 runs to 16 residues. V gave up 0 bases and J gave up 9 bases, with 16 bases separating them. The CDR3 sequence: CASSLDSGGSFSPLHF. In DNA form, the CDR3 reads TGTGCCAGCAGCTTGGACTCCGGGGGATCGTTTTCACCCCTCCACTTT.

V usage is TRBV12-3 or TRBV12-4 and J usage is TRBJ2-1; 9 positions match TRBD1. CDR3 length: 12 amino acids. Unmatched junction bases numbered 1, after V lost 6 bases and J lost 7 bases. The DNA of the CDR3 is TGTGCCAGCAGGGACAGGGGTAATGAGCAGTTCTTC. Amino acids: CASRDRGNEQFF.

The chain combines TRBV25-1 with TRBJ1-4, with 8 positions matching TRBD1. Germline V gene sequence: CDR1 MGHDK, CDR2 SYGVNS. V lost 6 bases, J lost 3 bases, and 6 bases stayed unmatched. CDR3 size: 15 residues. CDR3 sequence: CASRDREFANEKLFF. The CDR3 bases are TGTGCCAGCAGGGACAGGGAGTTTGCTAATGAAAAACTGTTTTTT. Filled out from reference TRBV25-1 and TRBJ1-4, the complete variable domain reads EADIYQTPRYLVIGTGKKITLECSQTMGHDKMYWYQQDPGMELHLIHYSYGVNSTEKGDLSSESTVSRIRTEHFPLTLESARPSHTSQYLCASRDREFANEKLFFGSGTQLSVL.

The chain has TRBV29-1 and TRBJ2-7; weak D call: TRBD2 (6 bases). This CDR3 region has 12 residues. The V end was cut by 6 bases, the J end by 3 bases, with 12 bases between. The germline CDR1 and CDR2 sequences are SQVTM and ANQGSEA. The DNA for the CDR3 is TGCAGCGTCGGGAGTCGAGGCTACGAGCAGTACTTC. This sequence encodes CSVGSRGYEQYF.

The chain combines TRBV12-5 with TRBJ2-3; 10 bases agree with TRBD2. J gave up 5 bases and V 1 base, and 3 bases lay outside the gene matches. The CDR3 is 15 residues long. The germline CDR1 and CDR2 sequences are LGHNT and FRNRAP. In DNA, the CDR3 is TGTGCTAGTGGTTTGGGTAGCGGGGGGCGAGATACGCAGTATTTT. Amino acids: CASGLGSGGRDTQYF.

This chain links TRBV29-1 with TRBJ2-1; D perhaps matches TRBD1 (6 bases). Trimming took off 7 bases at V and 12 bases at J, with 19 bases between the two ends. Germline V gene lookup returns CDR1 SQVTM and CDR2 ANQGSEA. CDR3 length: 12 residues. CDR3 protein: CSGRTVGGRQFF. CDR3 DNA sequence: TGCAGCGGACGGACAGTTGGGGGACGGCAGTTCTTC.

This clone was detected a few times. V usage is TRBV5-4 and J usage is TRBJ1-2; D might be TRBD1 (5 bases). This CDR3 has 15 amino acids. V gave up 5 bases and J gave up 5 bases, with 19 bases separating them. Germline CDR1 is SGHNT and CDR2 is YYREEE (reference sequence). The CDR3 protein is CASSVWQGKGYGYTF. CDR3 DNA sequence: TGTGCCAGCAGTGTTTGGCAGGGAAAGGGTTATGGCTACACCTTC.

Note on this clone: At one end, the junction sequence differs from germline, possibly due to a read error. The CDR3 DNA reads as TGTGCTAGCAGCTTAAATGAGTTCGGGCAGTACTTC. Its translation is CASSLNEFGQYF. The J gene is TRBJ2-7, the V gene TRBV7-7; D gene unclear. Germline lookup yields CDR1 SSHAT and CDR2 FNYEAQ (reference sequence). The CDR3 extends over 12 amino acids.

This clone was seen a single time. This chain links TRBV10-3 with TRBJ2-3; 8 bases line up with TRBD1. Per the germline V gene, CDR1 is ENHRY and CDR2 is SYGVKD. V gave up 4 bases and J gave up 11 bases; unmatched junction bases: 11. The CDR3 extends over 14 amino acids. Written as DNA, the CDR3 is TGTGCCATCAGTGGGTACAGGGGGAGGTCTGGGCAGTATTTT. This sequence encodes CAISGYRGRSGQYF.

The chain links TRBV5-1 to TRBJ1-5; TRBD1 is a possible D gene (5 bases). The CDR3 runs 14 residues. Germline V gives CDR1 SGHRS, CDR2 YFSETQ. Trimming pared 4 bases from V and 0 bases from J, leaving 8 bases between. CDR3 amino acids: CASSGGDSNQPQHF. The CDR3 DNA reads as TGCGCCAGCAGCGGAGGGGATAGCAATCAGCCCCAGCATTTT.

About this clone itself: One end of the junction varies from germline; a read error may be responsible. J is TRBJ1-2 and V is TRBV6-1; D is ambiguous. CDR3 length: 10 amino acids. Per germline, CDR1 MNHNS and CDR2 SASEGT. The CDR3 DNA follows: TGTGCCAGCAGTGAATACCGGGAGGCCTTC. This encodes CASSEYREAF.

Details on this clone: Mismatch with germline at one junction end may stem from a read error. This rearrangement joins TRBV2 to TRBJ2-7; TRBD1 agrees at 8 bases. Germline CDR1 SNHLY, CDR2 FYNNEI. The CDR3 is 13 residues long. The CDR3 nucleotides read TGTGCCAGCAATGGGCTTATTACCGGGACAGGTCTATTC. This codes for CASNGLITGTGLF.

The chain couples TRBV29-1 to TRBJ2-7; D perhaps matches TRBD1 (5 bases). Trimming removed 5 bases from V and 3 bases from J, with 11 bases in between. This CDR3 is built from 12 residues. CDR1 and CDR2 (germline): SQVTM, ANQGSEA. The CDR3 sequence is CSVRQGFYEQYF. In DNA form, the CDR3 reads TGCAGCGTTAGGCAGGGATTCTACGAGCAGTACTTC.

Only one count was recorded for this clone. The chain combines TRBV5-1 with TRBJ1-4, with D perhaps matching TRBD1 (5 bases). The CDR3 totals 15 residues. V shed 0 bases and J shed 6 bases, with 12 bases lying between them. Per the germline V gene, CDR1 is SGHRS and CDR2 is YFSETQ. CDR3 sequence (DNA): TGCGCCAGCAGCTTGGCCCCAGGGTATGATGAAAAACTGTTTTTT. Its translation is CASSLAPGYDEKLFF. The full variable domain, with the rest looked up from reference TRBV5-1 and TRBJ1-4, is KAGVTQTPRYLIKTRGQQVTLSCSPISGHRSVSWYQQTPGQGLQFLFEYFSETQRNKGNFPGRFSGRQFSNSRSEMNVSTLELGDSALYLCASSLAPGYDEKLFFGSGTQLSVL.

The CDR3 loop is CASSQESDTQYF. CDR3 bases: TGTGCCAGCAGCCAGGAATCAGATACGCAGTATTTT. J is TRBJ2-3 and V is TRBV5-4, with unresolved D. The CDR3 length is 12 residues. CDR1 and CDR2 (germline): SGHNT, YYREEE (reference sequence). V lost 4 bases and J 4 bases, leaving 7 bases between the germline ends.